This entry lists 22 T cell receptor beta chains sequenced from one sample in a study of cytomegalovirus exposure and HLA in healthy donors. PCR involved 60 Vbeta and 13 Jbeta primers. The table came from immunoSEQ multiplex PCR; TCRdb's copy has only in-frame clones and leaves some out. The top ten clones hold approximately 4% of a sample with over 85,000 clones, around 83% of them seen once. The sequenced material came from PBMCs. The receptor set was obtained from a female donor in good health and CMV-seropositive.

In regard to this clone: Other nucleotide sequences in the sample specify the same CDR3. This chain connects TRBV10-1 to TRBJ1-1, with a weak D call TRBD1 (5 bases). The CDR3 length is 13 residues. Trimming cost V 2 bases and J 9 bases, with 13 bases left between them. The germline gives CDR1 WNHNN, CDR2 SYGVQD (reference sequence). The CDR3 DNA sequence: TGCGCCAGCAGTGAGAGGTTGCAGGGTAAAGCTTTCTTT. Its translation is CASSERLQGKAFF.

This rearrangement joins TRBV5-6 to TRBJ1-5, with TRBD1 matching 10 bases. The CDR3 loop spans 15 amino acids. Germline V CDR1 and CDR2: SGHDT, YYEEEE. V was clipped by 0 bases and J by 7 bases; unmatched bases: 4. Here the CDR3 reads CASSLGQGAQQPQHF. For the CDR3, the DNA is TGTGCCAGCAGCTTGGGACAGGGGGCCCAGCAGCCCCAGCATTTT.

The count of this clone is one. The chain employs TRBV18 and TRBJ1-5, with TRBD1 matching over 11 bases. This CDR3 contains 17 residues. The trim removed 3 bases at V and 7 bases at J, leaving 11 bases unmatched. Germline assignment: CDR1 KGHSH and CDR2 LQKENI. The CDR3 region has the DNA TGTGCCAGCTCACCTACGGGACAGGGGGGACGCGGGCAGCCCCAGCATTTT. Its translation is CASSPTGQGGRGQPQHF.

The chain couples TRBV5-6 to TRBJ2-7; a possible D gene is TRBD1 (6 bases). V was shortened by 6 bases and J by 3 bases, with 13 bases between the two germline ends. This CDR3 contains 13 residues. Germline V gene data show CDR1 as SGHDT and CDR2 as YYEEEE. CDR3 nucleotide sequence: TGTGCCAGCAAATCAACAGGGTTCTACGAGCAGTACTTC. It specifies CASKSTGFYEQYF. Filled out from reference TRBV5-6 and TRBJ2-7, the complete variable domain reads DAGVTQSPTHLIKTRGQQVTLRCSPKSGHDTVSWYQQALGQGPQFIFQYYEEEERQRGNFPDRFSGHQFPNYSSELNVNALLLGDSALYLCASKSTGFYEQYFGPGTRLTVT.

Here the CDR3 reads CASSLYPYRGGETQYF. DNA for the CDR3: TGTGCCAGCAGCTTATATCCTTACAGGGGGGGAGAGACCCAGTACTTC. The V gene is TRBV7-2, the J gene TRBJ2-5, with D perhaps matching TRBD1 (8 bases). V dropped 2 bases and J dropped 4 bases, with 17 bases sitting between them. The CDR3 runs to 16 residues. In germline, CDR1 is SGHTA, CDR2 FQGNSA.

This clone was picked up one time. The DNA for the CDR3 is TGTGCCAGCAGTGAAATACCGGGAGGGAGTACAGATACGCAGTATTTT. This sequence encodes CASSEIPGGSTDTQYF. The chain couples TRBV6-4 to TRBJ2-3; 8 bases fit TRBD2. Germline V gene sequence: CDR1 MRHNA, CDR2 SNTAGT. The CDR3 has 16 amino acids. Germline trimming cut 3 bases from V and 3 bases from J; bases unmatched to any gene: 8.

The V call is TRBV6-5, the J call TRBJ1-2; no clear D gene. Germline V gene sequence: CDR1 MNHEY, CDR2 SVGAGI. Trimming took off 0 bases at V and 8 bases at J, with 13 bases between the two ends. The CDR3 totals 14 residues. CDR3 sequence reads: CASSYSRGREGYTF. For the CDR3, the DNA is TGTGCCAGCAGTTACTCTCGGGGTCGGGAAGGCTACACCTTC.

V gene TRBV6-1 combines with J gene TRBJ2-2; tentatively, D is TRBD1 (6 bases). CDR1 is MNHNS, CDR2 SASEGT, per germline. The CDR3 consists of 16 residues. Trimming shortened V by 1 base and J by 4 bases, and 13 bases separated the two germline ends. The CDR3 reads CASSEVNRAGTGELFF. Written as DNA, the CDR3 is TGTGCCAGCAGTGAAGTCAACAGGGCGGGCACCGGGGAGCTGTTTTTT.

The chain carries TRBV2 and TRBJ2-7; D perhaps matches TRBD1 (5 bases). Trimming removed 6 bases at V and 0 bases at J, with 21 bases between. This CDR3 has 17 amino acids. Germline CDR1 is SNHLY and CDR2 is FYNNEI. CDR3 sequence (DNA): TGTGCCAGCAGGGATCCTATACAGGTTCCCAACTCCTACGAGCAGTACTTC. Translating it yields CASRDPIQVPNSYEQYF.

This chain connects TRBV7-9 to TRBJ1-5; 7 bases agree with TRBD1. Germline lookup yields CDR1 SEHNR and CDR2 FQNEAQ (reference sequence). There are 17 residues in the CDR3. Losses at the gene ends were 0 bases for V and 3 bases for J; bases not matched to a gene: 8. The CDR3 DNA follows: TGTGCCAGCAGCTTAGCGGGGCAGGGGGATTACAATCAGCCCCAGCATTTT. Translation gives CASSLAGQGDYNQPQHF.

The chain recombines TRBV7-9 with TRBJ1-3; D remains unclear. The germline CDR1 and CDR2 sequences are SEHNR and FQNEAQ (reference sequence). The CDR3 sequence is 13 residues long. Trimming removed 1 base at V and 9 bases at J, with 10 bases between. The CDR3 DNA sequence: TGTGCCAGCAGCTTAGAGCGAGAGATCACCATATATTTT. Protein product: CASSLEREITIYF.

This chain uses TRBV7-9 with TRBJ1-2; D is unresolved. V was cut by 7 bases and J by 5 bases, with 8 bases left in between. Germline assignment: CDR1 SEHNR and CDR2 FQNEAQ (reference sequence). The CDR3 covers 11 residues. Here the CDR3 reads CASTGGYGYTF. In DNA form, the CDR3 reads TGTGCCAGCACAGGAGGATATGGCTACACCTTC.

The J gene is TRBJ1-3, the V gene TRBV27; TRBD1 might be the D (5 bases). Looked up from germline, CDR1 is MNHEY and CDR2 is SMNVEV (reference sequence). V was trimmed by 2 bases and J by 0 bases, leaving 11 bases between them. This CDR3 has 16 residues. CDR3 bases: TGTGCCAGCAGTTTACGGGGGGTAGGCTCTGGAAACACCATATATTTT. Translation: CASSLRGVGSGNTIYF.

V is TRBV5-1 and J is TRBJ1-1; D is ambiguous. Germline V gene sequence: CDR1 SGHRS, CDR2 YFSETQ. V dropped 0 bases and J dropped 0 bases, with 15 bases sitting between them. This CDR3 is 17 amino acids long. The CDR3 spells CASSLVHLRSLNTEAFF. Here the CDR3 DNA reads TGCGCCAGCAGCTTGGTTCACCTCAGGTCCTTGAACACTGAAGCTTTCTTT.

The chain couples TRBV5-4 to TRBJ1-4; no clear D gene. CDR3 length: 13 residues. Germline V CDR1 and CDR2: SGHNT, YYREEE (reference sequence). The ends were cut back, 0 bases at V and 4 bases at J, with 4 bases in the middle. The CDR3 DNA reads as TGTGCCAGCAGCTTGGGGCTTAATGAAAAACTGTTTTTT. The encoded protein is CASSLGLNEKLFF.

This chain connects TRBV4-1 to TRBJ2-5, with 8 bases identical to TRBD2. CDR1 is MGHRA, CDR2 YSYEKL, per germline. The J segment lost 4 bases and the V segment lost 0 bases, leaving 7 bases of the junction unmatched. The length of the CDR3 is 16 residues. DNA for the CDR3: TGCGCCAGCAGCCAAGAAACTGGACTAGCAGTAGAGACCCAGTACTTC. Translated: CASSQETGLAVETQYF.

In this sample, this clone turned up a few times. The chain employs TRBV18 and TRBJ2-5; weak D call: TRBD1 (6 bases). The J call may be mistaken, given a closer DNA end match to TRBJ2-7. The CDR3 consists of 14 residues. The germline gives CDR1 KGHSH, CDR2 LQKENI. The CDR3 is CASSPIGQNYEQYF. The CDR3 DNA is TGTGCCAGCTCACCGATTGGACAGAACTACGAGCAGTACTTC.

The chain couples TRBV9 to TRBJ2-5; possible D gene TRBD1, 5 bases. The tail of the sequence fits TRBJ2-7 better, so the J call may be wrong. The CDR3 is 14 residues long. Germline CDR1 is SGDLS and CDR2 is YYNGEE. The CDR3 here is CASSVTGRPYEQYF. The CDR3 nucleotides are TGTGCCAGCAGCGTAACAGGCCGACCCTACGAGCAGTACTTC.

The chain has TRBV9 and TRBJ1-1, with 7 bases lining up with TRBD1. The J segment lost 6 bases and the V segment lost 3 bases, leaving 8 bases of the junction unmatched. Germline V gene sequence: CDR1 SGDLS, CDR2 YYNGEE. The CDR3 covers 14 residues. This CDR3 reads CASSAKGTVSEAFF. The CDR3 DNA sequence: TGTGCCAGCAGCGCCAAGGGGACAGTCTCTGAAGCTTTCTTT.

J is TRBJ2-3 and V is TRBV10-1; D might be TRBD1 (5 bases). This CDR3 has 14 residues. In germline, CDR1 is WNHNN, CDR2 SYGVQD (reference sequence). V was trimmed by 6 bases and J by 8 bases, leaving 18 bases between them. The CDR3 sequence: CASSLSQGKATQYF. For the CDR3, the DNA is TGCGCCAGCAGCCTCTCCCAGGGCAAGGCTACGCAGTATTTT.

This clone showed up just a few times. V gene TRBV2 combines with J gene TRBJ1-2; D is perhaps TRBD1 (5 bases). V lost 7 bases and J 5 bases, leaving 8 bases between the germline ends. CDR3 length equals 11 residues. CDR1 is SNHLY, CDR2 FYNNEI, per germline. The CDR3 DNA reads as TGTGCCAGCATGACAGATTATGGCTACACCTTC. Protein: CASMTDYGYTF.

The chain has TRBV13 and TRBJ1-3; TRBD1 matches 7 bases. The CDR3 has 15 amino acids. Germline V lookup: CDR1 PRHDT, CDR2 FYEKMQ (reference sequence). With 6 bases clipped from V and 2 bases from J, the junction kept 7 bases outside the gene matches. This CDR3 is CASRRQGIPGNTIYF. In DNA form, the CDR3 reads TGTGCCAGCAGAAGACAGGGTATCCCTGGAAACACCATATATTTT.